The sequence of this T cell receptor beta chain was determined in a study of T cells after posttransplantation cyclophosphamide. Study-wide results and limits: Recipient CMV seropositivity and CMV reactivation strongly tracked TRB clonality. Donor-recipient repertoire similarity was low at 1-2 months, rising over year one.

Peripheral blood was collected from the related graft donor on the marrow donation day. V gave up 0 bases and J gave up 5 bases, with 10 bases separating them. Germline values: CDR1 KGHSH, CDR2 LQKENI. The CDR3 sequence is 14 residues long. This clone was picked up many times. Its antigen remains unknown. Produced via immunoSEQ multiplex PCR; TCRdb's table is partial and in-frame only. Observed in the sample are 20,000 to 30,000 clones, none of them singletons. The rearrangement uses TRBV18 and TRBJ2-5; D not certain. The receptor was isolated from a woman between 50 and 59 years old in good health, CMV-negative, and a related stem cell transplant donor. Sequenced sample: PBMCs. CDR3 in DNA: TGTGCCAGCTCACCACCTGGAGTTTCGGAGACCCAGTACTTC. It codes for CASSPPGVSETQYF.